This T cell receptor beta chain is from a study of blood T cell repertoires in COVID-19. The CDR3 runs to 15 residues. With 3 bases removed from V and 7 bases from J, the gap between germline ends came to 16 bases. Germline V CDR1 and CDR2: DFQATT, SNEGSKA (reference sequence). Produced via immunoSEQ multiplex PCR; TCRdb's table is partial and in-frame only. This table holds over 70,000 clones, about 80% found once. This TCR came from a man aged 30 to 45 with COVID-19, enrolled during active disease. J is TRBJ1-6 and V is TRBV20-1; D is uncertain. The sample taken for sequencing was peripheral blood. The CDR3 region is CSASLSAGLNSPLHF. For the CDR3, the DNA is TGCAGTGCTAGTCTTTCAGCAGGACTAAATTCACCCCTCCACTTT.